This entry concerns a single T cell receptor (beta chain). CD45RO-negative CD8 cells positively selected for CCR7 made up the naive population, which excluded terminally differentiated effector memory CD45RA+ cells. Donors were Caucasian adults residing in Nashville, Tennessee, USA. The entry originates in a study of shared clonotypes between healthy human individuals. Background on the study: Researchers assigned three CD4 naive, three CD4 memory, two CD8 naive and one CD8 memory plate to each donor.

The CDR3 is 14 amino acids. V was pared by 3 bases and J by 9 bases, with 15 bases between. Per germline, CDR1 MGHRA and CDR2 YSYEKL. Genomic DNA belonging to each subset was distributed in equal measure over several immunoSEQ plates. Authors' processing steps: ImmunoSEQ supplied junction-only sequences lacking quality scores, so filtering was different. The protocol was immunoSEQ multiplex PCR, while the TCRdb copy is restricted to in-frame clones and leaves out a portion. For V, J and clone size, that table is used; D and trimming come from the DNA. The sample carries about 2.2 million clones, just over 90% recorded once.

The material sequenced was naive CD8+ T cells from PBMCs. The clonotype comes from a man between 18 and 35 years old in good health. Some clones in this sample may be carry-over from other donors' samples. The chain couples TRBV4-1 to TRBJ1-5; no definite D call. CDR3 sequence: CASSHPQGEGPQHF. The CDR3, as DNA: TGCGCCAGCAGCCACCCACAAGGAGAAGGGCCCCAGCATTTT.